This is a list of T cell receptor beta chains from one sample in a study of regulatory T cells in long-lasting Graves disease. TCRdb redid the calling of the multiplex PCR reads with MiXCR, one entry per CDR3 protein. There are roughly 440,000 distinct CDR3 sequences in the sample; about 17% occur only once, and 23% lies in the top ten. In addition, the sample was reused for a study of T cells in Graves' hyperthyroidism and ophthalmopathy.

The material sequenced was peripheral blood mononuclear cells (PBMCs), taken at new diagnosis, from a patient treated with antithyroid drugs. Every receptor here comes from a woman in her late teens or twenties with Graves disease. The CDR3 runs from the conserved cysteine through the conserved F or W. A D gene is named only where the DNA matches it firmly.

TRBD1	TRBV18	CASSPSDRGAQPQHF
TRBD2	TRBV28	CASSFPPTSGSLPSSYNEQFF
TRBD2	TRBV6-1	CASSDRSGRALYEQYF
-	TRBV6-1	CASRLRGPTMKQFF
TRBD1	TRBV11-2	CASSLPPGQSSSYEQYF
-	TRBV15	CATSRDREKSTEAFF
TRBD2	TRBV6-5	CASSYSGTSGQETQYF
-	TRBV7-2	CASSLEGLKQYF
TRBD2	TRBV5-1	CASIDTPGLADPVLDEQFF
-	TRBV7-8	CASSGSLGGEQFF
TRBD2	TRBV7-8	CASSVIAGGLRTDTQYF
-	TRBV5-6	CASSLGQGGTIRPQHF
-	TRBV11-2	CASSLTAPKNIQYF
-	TRBV6-1	CASSHGEPLTDTQYF
TRBD2	TRBV12-3/TRBV12-4	CATRAGGTDTQYF
TRBD1	TRBV13	CASSFKGAYSTDTQYF
-	TRBV7-2	CASSFTGTEKTQYF
TRBD2	TRBV12-3/TRBV12-4	CASRGTSGSPYEQYF
-	TRBV30	CAWTGRGNQPQHF
-	TRBV5-1	CASSLVAKNTGELFF
TRBD1	TRBV5-1	CASSQGQMNEKLFF
-	TRBV10-3	CAISASVNTEAFF
TRBD1	TRBV11-3	CASSRQGEIGELFF
-	TRBV12-3/TRBV12-4	CASSSQGYYGYTF
-	TRBV28	CASSFGGPGVIYGYTF
TRBD1	TRBV4-1	CASSRNPGQVYEQYF
-	TRBV28	CASSLFKTGELFF
TRBD1	TRBV2	CASRIQGYQPQHF
-	TRBV29-1	CSVEDREAKNIQYF
TRBD2	TRBV4-1	CASSFPTSGIYNEQFF
-	TRBV4-1	CASSQDPRDNEQFF
TRBD1	TRBV28	CASSPRWGQGNQPQHF
-	TRBV10-3	CAIGGGLKNIQYF
-	TRBV7-9	CASSDPPASSYNEQSF
-	TRBV3-1	CASSQGRGFREHYF
TRBD2	TRBV28	CASSPRLAGVIYEQYF
-	TRBV7-9	CASSYSGLGEQFF
-	TRBV5-1	CASSSQGLSYNEQFF
-	TRBV20-1	CSARVGTQYF
-	TRBV15	CATSRYRSAETYNEQFF
-	TRBV7-8	CASSPGAQGDYNEQFF
TRBD2	TRBV2	CASREDPGGNIQYF
TRBD2	TRBV6-2/TRBV6-3	CASSYPPRLADNNYEQYF
TRBD1	TRBV6-5	CASSFFGQGGEQYF
TRBD1	TRBV19	CASSTPTGVSYNEQFF
TRBD2	TRBV4-1	CASSQEQREGYEQYF
TRBD2	TRBV18	CASSPWSGTSGLPYEQYF
-	TRBV12-3/TRBV12-4	CAGSLGTYEQYF
TRBD2	TRBV2	CASSEELAANTGELFF
-	TRBV5-8	CASSLRPGRRGAEAFF